A selection of T cell receptor beta chains follows, all from one sample in a study of blood T cell repertoires in COVID-19. Using immunoSEQ multiplex PCR, the repertoire was profiled, and TCRdb retains in-frame clones only, with some absent. Of approximately 120,000 clones in the sample, just under 90% were seen once. Sequenced: peripheral blood. Source of these receptors: a human donor in a cohort sampled during active COVID-19. Both conserved end residues are part of each CDR3. Some rows mark clone size as missing; the rest say once, few, many or name a class of expanded clone.

v_call: TRBV7-9
clone_size: NA
cdr3_aa: CASSLAGVENYGYTF

v_call: TRBV4-1
clone_size: once
cdr3_aa: CASSRMGQGAVGELFF

v_call: TRBV7-2
clone_size: NA
cdr3_aa: CASSYDRTYEQYF

v_call: TRBV28
clone_size: once
cdr3_aa: CATDYSGRGTDTQYF

v_call: TRBV6-5
clone_size: NA
cdr3_aa: CASSYSEGLAGGEQYF

v_call: TRBV7-3
clone_size: NA
cdr3_aa: CASSLTSPGLAGGLDEQFF

v_call: TRBV19
clone_size: NA
cdr3_aa: CASRIGQVNTGELFF

v_call: TRBV2
clone_size: NA
cdr3_aa: CASSEGRGGSKGTQYF

v_call: TRBV7-2
clone_size: NA
cdr3_aa: CASSLTQGEAFF

v_call: TRBV9
clone_size: NA
cdr3_aa: CASSAVGLPGDEQYF

v_call: TRBV7-2
clone_size: NA
cdr3_aa: CASSLGRNTEAFF

v_call: TRBV2
clone_size: once
cdr3_aa: CATSLRQGGLNTEAFF

v_call: TRBV18
clone_size: NA
cdr3_aa: CASSLGGDRAFTEAFF

v_call: TRBV9
clone_size: NA
cdr3_aa: CASSVVAGAINTQYF

v_call: TRBV4-3
clone_size: NA
cdr3_aa: CASSQDLLADLGNEQFF

v_call: TRBV6-1
clone_size: NA
cdr3_aa: CASSERSGGRTREQYF

v_call: TRBV5-4
clone_size: NA
cdr3_aa: CASRPDWGADTQYF

v_call: TRBV7-9
clone_size: NA
cdr3_aa: CASSLRGGELFF

v_call: TRBV5-1
clone_size: NA
cdr3_aa: CASSVDRVSYEQYF

v_call: TRBV7-2
clone_size: NA
cdr3_aa: CASSLRRLTGELFF

v_call: TRBV5-5
clone_size: NA
cdr3_aa: CASSALAGLYNEQFF